This T cell receptor (beta chain) came from a study of blood T cell repertoires in COVID-19. Study background: Nucleic acid was either cDNA or gDNA, and it came from T cells, B-cell-depleted T cells, or PBMCs.

Sequenced by immunoSEQ multiplex PCR; TCRdb stores in-frame clones only, minus some. The table has around 250,000 clones, approximately 89% seen once. CDR3 length equals 16 residues. The germline gives CDR1 MNHEY, CDR2 SMNVEV (reference sequence). V trimming: 8 bases; J trimming: 8 bases; junction bases outside the gene matches: 11. Sequencing was performed on PBMCs or T cells enriched from blood (not recorded which). The chain is built from TRBV27 and TRBJ2-1; the match to TRBD2 covers 14 bases. This TCR derives from a woman aged 40 to 50 with acute COVID-19. The CDR3 spells CASGQGLAGERHEQFF. CDR3 sequence (DNA): TGTGCCAGCGGGCAGGGACTAGCGGGAGAGCGCCATGAGCAGTTCTTC.